The 28 T cell receptor beta chains reported below all come from one sample, sequenced in a study of T cells in women clearing cervical HPV infection. Method: immunoSEQ multiplex PCR; TCRdb's copy keeps in-frame clones and lacks some. This specimen shows about 30,000 clones; the ten leading clones hold 3% to 4%. The specimen was blood buffy coat. Receptors were obtained from a woman between 18 and 70 years old with a cervical HPV16 infection that either progressed to CIN3+ or cleared (not recorded which).

Remarks on this clone: Read data end 3 residues before the CDR3 end; the end is taken from the germline J gene. This sequence joins TRBV19 and TRBJ1-4, with 7 bases identical to TRBD1. CDR1 is LNHDA and CDR2 is SQIVND in the germline V gene (reference sequence). This CDR3 comprises 16 residues. CDR3 residues: CASRQSGQDTNSPLFF. The sequenced CDR3 bases are TGTGCCAGTAGACAGTCCGGACAGGACACGAATTCACCA.

CDR3 DNA (partial): TGTGCCAGCTCACCCGTAGCGGGGGGGCGCGGCGAG. Its translation: CASSPVAGGRGE. In full, the CDR3 is CASSPVAGGRGEQYF. The chain joins TRBV18 to TRBJ2-7, with 11 positions matching TRBD2. Read sequence stops 3 residues before the CDR3 end, and the germline J gene provides the missing end. The V gene end was trimmed by 3 bases and the J gene end by 6 bases; junction bases not matched to a gene: 7. The CDR3 is made up of 15 amino acids. Germline assignment: CDR1 KGHSH and CDR2 LQKENI.

As regards this clone: The CDR3 is cut off 3 residues early in the read; its end comes from the germline J gene. This same CDR3 is encoded by further DNA sequences in the sample. The chain has TRBV7-2 and TRBJ2-5; 7 bases are shared with TRBD2. The germline V gene has CDR1 SGHTA and CDR2 FQGNSA. The CDR3 length is 14 residues. J gave up 5 bases and V 3 bases, and 6 bases lay outside the gene matches. CDR3 DNA (partial): TGTGCCAGCAGCTTTCAGCGGGGAGGGGAGACC. Translated, it gives CASSFQRGGET. From start to end, the CDR3 is CASSFQRGGETQYF.

Regarding this clone: At one end, the junction sequence differs from germline, possibly due to a read error. The read falls 3 residues short of the CDR3 end, and the missing part is taken from the germline J gene. The genes are TRBV18 and TRBJ2-1; 8 bases match TRBD1. The CDR3 runs 15 residues. The germline V gene has CDR1 KGHSH and CDR2 LQKENI. The CDR3 region is CASAPGRGRYNEQFF. The sequenced CDR3 bases are TGTGCCAGCGCACCGGGCAGGGGGCGTTACAATGAG. Supplemented by reference TRBV18 and TRBJ2-1, the full variable domain reads NAGVMQNPRHLVRRRGQEARLRCSPMKGHSHVYWYRQLPEEGLKFMVYLQKENIIDESGMPKERFSAEFPKEGPSILRIQQVVRGDSAAYFCASAPGRGRYNEQFFGPGTRLTVL.

Regarding this clone: Sequencing ends 3 residues short of the CDR3 end; the germline J gene provides the rest. The rearrangement uses TRBV4-2 and TRBJ1-2; no clear D gene. Germline V gene lookup returns CDR1 LGHNA and CDR2 YNFKEQ. This CDR3 spans 14 amino acids. V lost 1 base and J lost 4, with 10 bases in between. The CDR3 bases that were read are TGTGCCAGCAGCCAAGCCTCTCGTTCCTATGGC. This codes for CASSQASRSYG. The CDR3, in full, reads CASSQASRSYGYTF.

Turning to this clone: Read coverage stops 3 residues before the CDR3 terminus; the germline J gene supplies the remainder. The V and J genes are TRBV20-1 and TRBJ1-2, with 9 bases lining up with TRBD1. From germline, CDR1 is DFQATT and CDR2 SNEGSKA (reference sequence). Unmatched junction bases numbered 17, after V lost 5 bases and J lost 1 base. This CDR3 is built from 18 residues. The CDR3: CSASMNPGQGSFNYGYTF. CDR3 bases read: TGCAGTGCTTCTATGAACCCGGGACAGGGAAGTTTTAACTATGGC.

With respect to this clone: The read ends 3 residues shy of where the CDR3 ends; the end is completed using the germline J gene. The genes are TRBV5-5 and TRBJ1-4; tentative D call: TRBD1 (5 bases). CDR1 is SGHKS and CDR2 is YYEKEE in the germline V gene (reference sequence). This CDR3 has 13 amino acids. V lost 4 bases and J lost 4, with 8 bases in between. The CDR3 protein is CASSTDSNEKLFF. Incomplete CDR3 DNA: TGTGCCAGCAGCACCGACAGTAATGAAAAA.

A word on this clone: From the germline J gene comes the end of the CDR3, since the read stops 3 residues before it. The chain couples TRBV5-1 to TRBJ1-1; 7 nucleotides agree with TRBD1. This CDR3 has 14 amino acids. From germline, CDR1 is SGHRS and CDR2 YFSETQ. The sequenced part of the CDR3 DNA is TGCGCCAGCAGCTGGATGACAGGGAGGGGAGAA. It encodes CASSWMTGRGE. The whole CDR3 region reads CASSWMTGRGEAFF.

A word on this clone: The missing CDR3 end, 3 residues past where the read stops, is filled in from the germline J gene. The rearrangement joins TRBV20-1 to TRBJ2-3; 9 bases align to TRBD2. The germline CDR1 and CDR2 sequences are DFQATT and SNEGSKA (reference sequence). The CDR3 has 17 residues. The CDR3 DNA, read in part, is TGCAGTGCTAGAGTTGTTCGGGCGGGGGGGCGTCAAGAGACG. Translated, it gives CSARVVRAGGRQET. The CDR3, in full, reads CSARVVRAGGRQETQYF.

Comment on this clone: The read halts 3 residues ahead of the CDR3 end, with the missing end drawn from the germline J gene. The rearrangement joins TRBV19 to TRBJ1-1; D gene ambiguous. This CDR3 has 13 residues. Trimming cost V 6 bases and J 5 bases, with 13 bases left between them. Germline CDR1 LNHDA, CDR2 SQIVND (reference sequence). The covered CDR3 bases are TGTGCCAGTAGCCCTGCCAGGCAGACTGAA. This sequence encodes CASSPARQTE. In full, the CDR3 is CASSPARQTEAFF.

Comments on this clone: The read stops 3 residues short of the end of the CDR3; the missing end is completed from the germline J gene. V usage is TRBV5-1 and J usage is TRBJ2-3; D not certain. The germline CDR1 and CDR2 sequences are SGHRS and YFSETQ. V was cut by 1 base and J by 3 bases, with 6 bases left in between. The CDR3 loop spans 13 amino acids. The CDR3 here is CASSLSVTDTQYF. The sequenced CDR3 bases are TGCGCCAGCAGCTTGTCGGTAACAGATACG.

As regards this clone: The read ends 3 residues shy of where the CDR3 ends; the end is completed using the germline J gene. The chain recombines TRBV29-1 with TRBJ2-5; D may be TRBD2 (7 bases). Trimming pared 6 bases from V and 4 bases from J, leaving 18 bases between. The CDR3 extends over 14 amino acids. Germline-derived CDR1 and CDR2 are SQVTM and ANQGSEA. The CDR3 here is CSVSGRGAGETQYF. The sequenced part of the CDR3 DNA is TGCAGCGTCAGTGGTCGGGGGGCAGGAGAGACC. Filled out from reference TRBV29-1 and TRBJ2-5, the complete variable domain reads SAVISQKPSRDICQRGTSLTIQCQVDSQVTMMFWYRQQPGQSLTLIATANQGSEATYESGFVIDKFPISRPNLTFSTLTVSNMSPEDSSIYLCSVSGRGAGETQYFGPGTRLLVL.

Concerning this clone: From the germline J gene comes the end of the CDR3, since the read stops 3 residues before it. The chain is built from TRBV5-1 and TRBJ2-1; 13 positions match TRBD2. CDR1 and CDR2 (germline): SGHRS, YFSETQ. The CDR3 length is 20 residues. After removal of 0 bases from V and 0 bases from J, the junction contained 9 bases not matched to a gene. Incomplete CDR3 DNA: TGCGCCAGCAGCTTGGCCTTAGGGACTAGCGGGATAAGCTCCTACAATGAG. Translating gives CASSLALGTSGISSYNE. The complete CDR3 reads CASSLALGTSGISSYNEQFF. The full variable domain, with the rest looked up from reference TRBV5-1 and TRBJ2-1, is KAGVTQTPRYLIKTRGQQVTLSCSPISGHRSVSWYQQTPGQGLQFLFEYFSETQRNKGNFPGRFSGRQFSNSRSEMNVSTLELGDSALYLCASSLALGTSGISSYNEQFFGPGTRLTVL.

Concerning this clone itself: Coverage ceases 3 residues before the CDR3 finishes, and the germline J gene fills in the end. This sequence joins TRBV10-1 and TRBJ2-5, with 8 positions matching TRBD2. Germline CDR1 reads WNHNN; CDR2 reads SYGVQD (reference sequence). The V gene end was trimmed by 3 bases and the J gene end by 3 bases; junction bases not matched to a gene: 12. CDR3 size: 17 residues. CDR3 DNA, as far as it was read: TGCGCCAGCAGTGAATTTATGGCGGGGGGCACGGAAGAGACC. It encodes CASSEFMAGGTEET. The full CDR3 is CASSEFMAGGTEETQYF.

As concerns this clone: The read terminates 3 residues ahead of where the CDR3 ends, so the germline J gene completes it. The V and J genes are TRBV20-1 and TRBJ2-5, with D uncertain. Between the trimmed V and J ends, which lost 0 bases and 5 bases, there was a span of 10 bases. The CDR3 extends over 13 amino acids. Germline assignment: CDR1 DFQATT and CDR2 SNEGSKA (reference sequence). The CDR3 bases that were read are TGCAGTGCTAGAGATGGGCAAAGGGAGACC. This encodes CSARDGQRET. The entire CDR3 protein reads CSARDGQRETQYF.

In the case of this clone: The CDR3 goes on 3 residues after the read ends, and that part is filled in from the germline J gene. V is TRBV20-1 and J is TRBJ2-3; weak D call: TRBD2 (5 bases). Germline V gene sequence: CDR1 DFQATT, CDR2 SNEGSKA (reference sequence). This CDR3 comprises 14 residues. The CDR3 bases that were read are TGCAGTGCAGAAGCGGTATCACTTCAAGAGACG. As protein: CSAEAVSLQET. In full, the CDR3 is CSAEAVSLQETQYF.

Comments on this clone: The CDR3 extends 3 residues past the end of the read, so its final part is completed from the germline J gene. V gene TRBV11-3 combines with J gene TRBJ2-3; 11 bases are a match to TRBD1. The junction had 2 bases not matched to a gene; V was cut back by 3 bases and J by 6 bases. Germline V gene sequence: CDR1 SGHNT, CDR2 YENEEA. This CDR3 has 14 amino acids. CDR3 in amino acids: CASSFGQGADTQYF. The covered CDR3 bases are TGTGCCAGCAGCTTTGGACAGGGGGCGGATACG.

Points on this clone: The observed sequence ends 3 residues before the CDR3 terminus, with the missing tail filled in from the germline J gene. This chain uses TRBV7-3 with TRBJ1-1; weak D call: TRBD1 (6 bases). Germline assignment: CDR1 SGHTA and CDR2 FQGTGA. V shed 0 bases and J shed 4 bases, with 6 bases lying between them. This CDR3 has 13 amino acids. Incomplete CDR3 DNA: TGTGCCAGCAGCTTAACGGGGGCCACTGAA. This codes for CASSLTGATE. In full, the CDR3 is CASSLTGATEAFF. The complete variable domain, with remaining parts taken from reference TRBV7-3 and TRBJ1-1, reads GAGVSQTPSNKVTEKGKYVELRCDPISGHTALYWYRQSLGQGPEFLIYFQGTGAADDSGLPNDRFFAVRPEGSVSTLKIQRTERGDSAVYLCASSLTGATEAFFGQGTRLTVV.

Details on this clone: The sequenced fragment ends 3 residues before the CDR3 boundary, so the rest is inferred from the germline J gene. Other DNA sequences in this sample translate to the same CDR3. This chain links TRBV29-1 with TRBJ1-2; D may be TRBD1 (5 bases). The CDR3 consists of 11 residues. V was clipped by 8 bases and J by 5 bases, with 12 bases between them. Germline lookup yields CDR1 SQVTM and CDR2 ANQGSEA. The CDR3 loop reads CSSGGVYGYTF. The covered CDR3 bases are TGCAGCTCCGGGGGGGTATATGGC.

As to this clone: The read finishes 3 residues shy of the CDR3 end, and the germline J gene is used to complete it. This sequence joins TRBV6-1 and TRBJ1-4; D gene unclear. This CDR3 has 14 amino acids. V dropped 3 bases and J dropped 10 bases, with 15 bases sitting between them. CDR1 is MNHNS and CDR2 is SASEGT in the germline V gene. The covered CDR3 bases are TGTGCCAGCAGTGAGTTACAGTCAGAGGGAAAA. It translates to CASSELQSEGK. The full CDR3 reads CASSELQSEGKLFF.

To note about this clone: The observed sequence ends 3 residues before the CDR3 terminus, with the missing tail filled in from the germline J gene. The V and J genes are TRBV18 and TRBJ1-2; D unclear. The V end was cut by 6 bases, the J end by 0 bases, with 11 bases between. Germline V gives CDR1 KGHSH, CDR2 LQKENI. This CDR3 is 14 amino acids long. CDR3 sequence reads: CASSRTLANYGYTF. The CDR3 DNA, read in part, is TGTGCCAGCTCGCGGACTCTAGCTAACTATGGC.

Worth noting for this clone: The read terminates 3 residues before the CDR3 end, so the remaining end is supplied by the germline J gene. The chain recombines TRBV20-1 with TRBJ1-5; possibly TRBD1 for D (6 bases). V was trimmed by 5 bases and J by 7 bases, leaving 15 bases between them. The CDR3 has 13 residues. Germline CDR1 reads DFQATT; CDR2 reads SNEGSKA (reference sequence). CDR3 region: CSASTGFTQPQHF. CDR3 DNA, as far as it was read: TGCAGTGCTTCCACAGGGTTCACCCAGCCC.

As regards this clone: With the read ending 3 residues before the CDR3 end, the germline J gene is used to fill in that end. V usage is TRBV7-6 and J usage is TRBJ2-3, with a tentative D call TRBD2 (6 bases). Germline CDR1 is SGHVS and CDR2 is FNYEAQ. The CDR3 runs 15 residues. CDR3: CASSLLGGYQETQYF. The sequenced part of the CDR3 DNA is TGTGCCAGCAGCTTATTGGGGGGTTATCAAGAGACG.

In the case of this clone: The sequenced fragment ends 3 residues before the CDR3 boundary, so the rest is inferred from the germline J gene. V gene TRBV19 combines with J gene TRBJ2-7; D may be TRBD1 or TRBD2 (5 bases each). V lost 3 bases to trimming and J lost 2 bases, with 11 bases between them. CDR3 length: 14 amino acids. CDR1 and CDR2 (germline): LNHDA, SQIVND (reference sequence). The covered CDR3 bases are TGTGCCAGTAGTATCGAGGGGAACACCTACGAG. Its translation is CASSIEGNTYE. The entire CDR3 sequence reads CASSIEGNTYEQYF.

Regarding this clone: The read finishes 3 residues shy of the CDR3 end, and the germline J gene is used to complete it. The chain employs TRBV20-1 and TRBJ2-3; TRBD1 is a possible D gene (6 bases). V gave up 1 base and J gave up 8 bases, with 19 bases separating them. The CDR3 runs to 15 residues. The germline gives CDR1 DFQATT, CDR2 SNEGSKA (reference sequence). The sequenced part of the CDR3 DNA is TGCAGTGCTAGAGTCCAGGGGTCCAGCGGTGGTACG. As protein: CSARVQGSSGGT. The full CDR3 protein reads CSARVQGSSGGTQYF.

On this clone itself: The DNA ends 3 residues before the CDR3 does, and the rest of the CDR3 is filled in from the germline J gene. At the DNA level, this CDR3 is encoded by other sequences in the same sample as well. The chain combines TRBV20-1 with TRBJ1-6; D might be TRBD1 (5 bases). The CDR3 is 12 residues long. Trimming shortened V by 2 bases and J by 7 bases, and 6 bases separated the two germline ends. Per germline, CDR1 DFQATT and CDR2 SNEGSKA (reference sequence). The CDR3 is CSARRGNSPLHF. Incomplete CDR3 DNA: TGCAGTGCTAGAAGGGGAAATTCACCC.

Of note for this clone: The read gets to within 3 residues of the CDR3 end, and the germline J gene fills in the rest. The V call is TRBV5-8, the J call TRBJ1-2, with unresolved D. The V and J ends lost 6 bases and 4 bases respectively, with 13 bases between them. Germline V gene data show CDR1 as SGHTS and CDR2 as YDEGEE. The CDR3 runs to 13 residues. CDR3 sequence: CASILAGSYGYTF. The DNA read from the CDR3 is TGTGCCAGCATCCTTGCTGGCAGCTATGGC.

With respect to this clone: An end of the junction differs from the germline gene, which may be a read error. The read ends 3 residues shy of where the CDR3 ends; the end is completed using the germline J gene. The J gene is TRBJ2-5, the V gene TRBV7-7, with TRBD1 matching 8 bases. Germline V gives CDR1 SSHAT, CDR2 FNYEAQ (reference sequence). The CDR3 has 14 amino acids. The CDR3 sequence is CASSQRTGPETQYF. The part of the CDR3 DNA that was read is TGTGCTAGCAGCCAAAGGACAGGGCCAGAGACC. Variable domain in full (rest from reference TRBV7-7 and TRBJ2-5): GAGVSQSPRYKVTKRGQDVTLRCDPISSHATLYWYQQALGQGPEFLTYFNYEAQPDKSGLPSDRFSAERPEGSISTLTIQRTEQRDSAMYRCASSQRTGPETQYFGPGTRLLVL.